The clone carrying this TCR beta chain showed up just a few times. Germline lookup yields CDR1 DFQATT and CDR2 SNEGSKA (reference sequence). Trimming took 6 bases from V and 4 from J, leaving 13 bases between them. The CDR3 is made up of 14 amino acids. This sample is part of a study of identical twins. TCRdb processed the 5' RACE reads anew with MiXCR; each CDR3 protein has one entry. This table holds roughly 690,000 distinct CDR3 sequences, around 20% found once. These data also featured in a second study, about T cells expressing NK-cell markers. This second report adds: In four donors, dominant clonotypes made up about 25-60.1% of CD3+CD56-NKG2C+ cells.

This clonotype was obtained from a woman under 30 in good health. The chain employs TRBV20-1 and TRBJ2-6; D unclear. Sequenced sample: PBMCs. CDR3 sequence: CSARWASGANVLTF. The CDR3 nucleotides are TGCAGTGCCCGCTGGGCATCCGGGGCCAACGTCCTGACTTTC.